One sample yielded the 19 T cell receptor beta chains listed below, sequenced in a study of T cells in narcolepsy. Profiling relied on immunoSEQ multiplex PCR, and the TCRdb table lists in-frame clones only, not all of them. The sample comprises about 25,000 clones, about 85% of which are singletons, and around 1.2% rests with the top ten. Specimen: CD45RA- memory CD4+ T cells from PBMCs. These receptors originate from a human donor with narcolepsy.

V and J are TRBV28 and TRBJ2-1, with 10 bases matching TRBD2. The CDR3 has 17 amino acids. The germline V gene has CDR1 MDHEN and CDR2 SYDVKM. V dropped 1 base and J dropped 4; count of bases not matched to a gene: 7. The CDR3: CASSLSGLAGEYNEQFF. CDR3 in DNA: TGTGCCAGCAGTTTATCGGGTCTAGCGGGGGAATACAATGAGCAGTTCTTC.

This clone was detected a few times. The CDR3: CAITAGYRETQYF. The CDR3 coding sequence is TGTGCCATTACTGCAGGCTACAGGGAGACCCAGTACTTC. The rearrangement links TRBV7-9 to TRBJ2-5; a possible D gene is TRBD1 (5 bases). This CDR3 has 13 amino acids. Germline assignment: CDR1 SEHNR and CDR2 FQNEAQ (reference sequence). Trimming took 10 bases from V and 5 from J, leaving 17 bases between them.

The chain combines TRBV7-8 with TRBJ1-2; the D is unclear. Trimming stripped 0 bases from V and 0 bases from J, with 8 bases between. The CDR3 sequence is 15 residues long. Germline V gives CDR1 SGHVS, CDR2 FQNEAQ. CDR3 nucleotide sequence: TGTGCCAGCAGCTTAGCGGCAACCACTAACTATGGCTACACCTTC. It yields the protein CASSLAATTNYGYTF.

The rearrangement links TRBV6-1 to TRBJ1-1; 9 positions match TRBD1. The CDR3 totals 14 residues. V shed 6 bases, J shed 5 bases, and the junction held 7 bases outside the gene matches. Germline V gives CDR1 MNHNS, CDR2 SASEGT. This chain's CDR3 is CASSPTGGGTEAFF. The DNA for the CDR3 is TGTGCCAGCAGCCCGACAGGGGGAGGTACTGAAGCTTTCTTT.

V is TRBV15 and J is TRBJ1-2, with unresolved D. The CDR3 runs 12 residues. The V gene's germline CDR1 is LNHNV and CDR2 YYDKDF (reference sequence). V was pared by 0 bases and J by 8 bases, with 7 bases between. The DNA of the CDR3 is TGTGCCACCAGCAGAGAAGCTTGGGGCTACACCTTC. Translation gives CATSREAWGYTF.

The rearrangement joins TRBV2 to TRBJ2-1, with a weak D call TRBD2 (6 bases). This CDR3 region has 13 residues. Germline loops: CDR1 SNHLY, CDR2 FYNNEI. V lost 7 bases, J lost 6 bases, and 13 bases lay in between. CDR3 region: CASIRGSGNEQFF. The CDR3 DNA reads TGTGCCAGCATTCGGGGGTCGGGCAATGAGCAGTTCTTC. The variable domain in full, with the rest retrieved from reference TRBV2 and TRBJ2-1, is EPEVTQTPSHQVTQMGQEVILRCVPISNHLYFYWYRQILGQKVEFLVSFYNNEISEKSEIFDDQFSVERPDGSNFTLKIRSTKLEDSAMYFCASIRGSGNEQFFGPGTRLTVL.

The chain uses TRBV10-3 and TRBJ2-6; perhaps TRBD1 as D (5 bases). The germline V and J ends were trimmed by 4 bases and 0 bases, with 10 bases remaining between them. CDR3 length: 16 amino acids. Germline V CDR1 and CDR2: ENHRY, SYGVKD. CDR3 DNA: TGTGCCATCAGTGGGGGCAGCCCCTCTGGGGCCAACGTCCTGACTTTC. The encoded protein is CAISGGSPSGANVLTF.

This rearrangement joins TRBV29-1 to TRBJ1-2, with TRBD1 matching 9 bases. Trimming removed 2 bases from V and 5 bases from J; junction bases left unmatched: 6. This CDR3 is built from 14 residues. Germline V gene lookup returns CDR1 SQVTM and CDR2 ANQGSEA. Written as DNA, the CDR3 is TGCAGCGTTGAACGGTCGGGACAGGGATATGGCTACACCTTC. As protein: CSVERSGQGYGYTF.

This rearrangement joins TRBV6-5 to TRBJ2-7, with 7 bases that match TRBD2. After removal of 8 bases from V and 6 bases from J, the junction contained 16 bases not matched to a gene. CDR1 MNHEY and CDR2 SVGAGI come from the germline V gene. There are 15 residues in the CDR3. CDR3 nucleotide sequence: TGTGCCAGCCGAATGACGCCGGGAGGACCCCTCGAGCAGTACTTC. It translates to CASRMTPGGPLEQYF.

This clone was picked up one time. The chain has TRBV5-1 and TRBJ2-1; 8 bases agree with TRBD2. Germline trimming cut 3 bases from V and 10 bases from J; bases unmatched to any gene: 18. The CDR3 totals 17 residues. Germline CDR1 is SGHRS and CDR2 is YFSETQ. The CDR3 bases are TGCGCCAGCAGCTCGGGGGGGGAACTAGCGGCTGTAGGAGAGCAGTTCTTC. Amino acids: CASSSGGELAAVGEQFF. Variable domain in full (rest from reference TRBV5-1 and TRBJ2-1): KAGVTQTPRYLIKTRGQQVTLSCSPISGHRSVSWYQQTPGQGLQFLFEYFSETQRNKGNFPGRFSGRQFSNSRSEMNVSTLELGDSALYLCASSSGGELAAVGEQFFGPGTRLTVL.

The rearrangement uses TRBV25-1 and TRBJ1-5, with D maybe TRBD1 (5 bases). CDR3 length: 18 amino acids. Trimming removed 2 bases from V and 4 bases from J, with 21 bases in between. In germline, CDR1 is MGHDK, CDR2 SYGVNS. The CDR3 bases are TGTGCCAGCAGTGAAGGGGTAAGAACAGGCGCCTTAAATCAGCCCCAGCATTTT. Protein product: CASSEGVRTGALNQPQHF. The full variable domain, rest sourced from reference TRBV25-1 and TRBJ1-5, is EADIYQTPRYLVIGTGKKITLECSQTMGHDKMYWYQQDPGMELHLIHYSYGVNSTEKGDLSSESTVSRIRTEHFPLTLESARPSHTSQYLCASSEGVRTGALNQPQHFGDGTRLSIL.

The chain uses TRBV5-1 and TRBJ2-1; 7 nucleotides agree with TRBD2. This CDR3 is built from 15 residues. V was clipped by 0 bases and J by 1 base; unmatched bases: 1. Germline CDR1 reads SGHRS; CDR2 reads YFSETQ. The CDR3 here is CASSLEGLSYNEQFF. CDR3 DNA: TGCGCCAGCAGCTTGGAGGGACTATCCTACAATGAGCAGTTCTTC.

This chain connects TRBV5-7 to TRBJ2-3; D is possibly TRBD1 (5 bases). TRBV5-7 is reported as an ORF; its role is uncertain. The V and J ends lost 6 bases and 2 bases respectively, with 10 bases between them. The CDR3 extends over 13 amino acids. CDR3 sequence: CASMARVTDTQYF. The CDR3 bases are TGTGCCAGCATGGCCAGGGTCACAGATACGCAGTATTTT.

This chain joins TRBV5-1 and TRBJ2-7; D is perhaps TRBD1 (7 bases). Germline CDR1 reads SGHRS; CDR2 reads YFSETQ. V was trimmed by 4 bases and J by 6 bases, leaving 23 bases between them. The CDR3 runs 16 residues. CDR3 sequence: CASSLNAGGLMGEQYF. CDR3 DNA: TGCGCCAGCAGCCTAAACGCAGGGGGGCTGATGGGCGAGCAGTACTTC.

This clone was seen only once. The CDR3 loop is CASSEAPGQLYEQYF. Here the CDR3 DNA reads TGTGCCAGCAGTGAAGCTCCGGGACAGCTCTACGAGCAGTACTTC. The rearrangement uses TRBV6-1 and TRBJ2-5, with 7 bases matching TRBD1. The J call may be faulty, since TRBJ2-7 better matches the DNA end. The CDR3 has 15 amino acids. From germline, CDR1 is MNHNS and CDR2 SASEGT.

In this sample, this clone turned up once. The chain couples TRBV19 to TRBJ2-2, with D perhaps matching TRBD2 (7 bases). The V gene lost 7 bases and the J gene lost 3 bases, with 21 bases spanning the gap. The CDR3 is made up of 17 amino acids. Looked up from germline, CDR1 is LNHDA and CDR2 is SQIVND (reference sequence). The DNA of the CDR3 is TGTGCCAGTAACCGCGGGGGCAGCAATCGGGACACCGGGGAGCTGTTTTTT. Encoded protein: CASNRGGSNRDTGELFF.

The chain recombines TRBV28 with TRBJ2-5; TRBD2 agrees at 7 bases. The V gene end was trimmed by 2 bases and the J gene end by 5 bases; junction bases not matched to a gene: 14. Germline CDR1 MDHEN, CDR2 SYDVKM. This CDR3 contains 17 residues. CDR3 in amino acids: CASSLAVGVGRGETQYF. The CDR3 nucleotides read TGTGCCAGCAGTTTAGCAGTGGGTGTGGGGAGGGGCGAGACCCAGTACTTC.

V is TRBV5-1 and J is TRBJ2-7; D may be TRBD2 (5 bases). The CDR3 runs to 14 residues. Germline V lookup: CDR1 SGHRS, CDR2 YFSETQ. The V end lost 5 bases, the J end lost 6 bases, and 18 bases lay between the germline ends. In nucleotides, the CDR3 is TGCGCCAGCAGACCCCGGGGAAGTGAGGGCGAGCAGTACTTC. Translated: CASRPRGSEGEQYF.

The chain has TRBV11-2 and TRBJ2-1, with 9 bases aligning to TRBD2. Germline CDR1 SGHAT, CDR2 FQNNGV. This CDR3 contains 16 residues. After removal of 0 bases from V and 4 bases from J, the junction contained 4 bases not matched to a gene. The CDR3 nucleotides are TGTGCCAGCAGCTTAGATCGCGGGAGGGGGTACAATGAGCAGTTCTTC. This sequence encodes CASSLDRGRGYNEQFF.